This T cell receptor (beta chain) was observed in a study of blood T cell repertoires in COVID-19. Per the study methods: Amplification from reference gene primers served as the basis for estimated nucleated cell counts. The assay was immunoSEQ multiplex PCR, and TCRdb's table has in-frame clones only and misses some. V and J calls and clone size are given by that table; D and trimming were obtained from the DNA. Of 130,000 to 150,000 clones listed, 80% to 90% are singletons. Germline V gene sequence: CDR1 SNHLY, CDR2 FYNNEI. The CDR3 runs 14 residues. The V and J ends lost 6 bases and 4 bases respectively, with 12 bases between them.

J is TRBJ2-2 and V is TRBV2, with D perhaps TRBD1 (5 bases). The sample comprised peripheral blood. The sequence came from a human donor with acute or convalescent COVID-19. The donor label of this sample is uncertain. CDR3 residues: CASRAGRSTGELFF. In DNA form, the CDR3 reads TGTGCCAGCAGGGCAGGGCGCAGCACCGGGGAGCTGTTTTTT.